This T cell receptor beta chain derives from a study of technical replicates of blood from a few donors. The table came from immunoSEQ multiplex PCR; TCRdb's copy has only in-frame clones and leaves some out. The sample lists about 97,000 clones; roughly 95% were seen once. Between the trimmed V and J ends, which lost 1 base and 0 bases, there was a span of 7 bases. Germline values: CDR1 MGHRA, CDR2 YSYEKL. The CDR3 is made up of 14 amino acids. V usage is TRBV4-1 and J usage is TRBJ2-7, with a weak D call TRBD2 (5 bases). This receptor was obtained from a human donor in good health. The material sequenced was T cells isolated from PBMCs. Written as DNA, the CDR3 is TGCGCCAGCAGCCAAGGGACTTTCTCCTACGAGCAGTACTTC. It specifies CASSQGTFSYEQYF.